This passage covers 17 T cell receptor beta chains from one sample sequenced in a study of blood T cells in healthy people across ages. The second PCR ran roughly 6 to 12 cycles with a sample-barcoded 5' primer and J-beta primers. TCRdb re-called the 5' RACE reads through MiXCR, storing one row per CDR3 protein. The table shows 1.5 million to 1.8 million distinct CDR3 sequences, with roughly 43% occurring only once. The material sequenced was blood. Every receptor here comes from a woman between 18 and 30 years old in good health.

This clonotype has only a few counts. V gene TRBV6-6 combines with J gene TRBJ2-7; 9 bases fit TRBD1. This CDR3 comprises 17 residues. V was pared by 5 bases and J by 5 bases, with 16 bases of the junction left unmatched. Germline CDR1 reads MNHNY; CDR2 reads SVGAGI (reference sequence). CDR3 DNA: TGTGCCAGCAGTCCAACCCAAAGGACAGGGGTTAAGGACGAGCAGTACTTC. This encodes CASSPTQRTGVKDEQYF.

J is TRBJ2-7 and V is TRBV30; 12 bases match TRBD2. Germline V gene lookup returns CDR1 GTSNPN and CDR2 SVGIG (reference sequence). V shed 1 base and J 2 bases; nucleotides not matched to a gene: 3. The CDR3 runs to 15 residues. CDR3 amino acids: CAWSGLAGVTYEQYF. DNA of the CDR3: TGTGCCTGGAGTGGACTAGCGGGGGTGACCTACGAGCAGTACTTC. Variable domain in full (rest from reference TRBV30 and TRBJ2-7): SQTIHQWPATLVQPVGSPLSLECTVEGTSNPNLYWYRQAAGRGLQLLFYSVGIGQISSEVPQNLSASRPQDRQFILSSKKLLLSDSGFYLCAWSGLAGVTYEQYFGPGTRLTVT.

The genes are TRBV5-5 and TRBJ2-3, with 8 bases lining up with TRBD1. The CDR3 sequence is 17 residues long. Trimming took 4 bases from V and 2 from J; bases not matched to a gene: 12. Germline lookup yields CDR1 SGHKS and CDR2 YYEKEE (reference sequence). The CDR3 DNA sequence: TGTGCCAGCAGCCCGCGGACAGGGACGGTCCCCACAGATACGCAGTATTTT. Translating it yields CASSPRTGTVPTDTQYF.

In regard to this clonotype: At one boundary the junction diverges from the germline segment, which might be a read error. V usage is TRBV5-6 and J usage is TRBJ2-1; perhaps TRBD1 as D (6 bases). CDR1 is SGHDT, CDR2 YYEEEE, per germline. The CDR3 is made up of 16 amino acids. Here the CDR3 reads CASSFLGHHIYNEQFF. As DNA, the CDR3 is TGCGCCAGCAGCTTTTTGGGACACCATATTTACAATGAGCAGTTCTTC.

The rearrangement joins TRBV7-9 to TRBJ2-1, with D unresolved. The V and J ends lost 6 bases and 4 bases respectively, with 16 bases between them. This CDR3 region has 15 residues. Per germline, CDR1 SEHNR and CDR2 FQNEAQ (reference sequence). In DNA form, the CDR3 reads TGTGCCAGCAGTCTAAGTCTGCAGGTATACAATGAGCAGTTCTTC. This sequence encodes CASSLSLQVYNEQFF.

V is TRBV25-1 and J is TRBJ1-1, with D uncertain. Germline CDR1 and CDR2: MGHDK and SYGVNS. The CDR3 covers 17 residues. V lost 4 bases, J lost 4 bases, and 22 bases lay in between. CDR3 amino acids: CASSAFILRGRGTEAFF. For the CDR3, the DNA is TGTGCCAGCAGTGCTTTTATCTTGAGAGGGCGCGGCACTGAAGCTTTCTTT.

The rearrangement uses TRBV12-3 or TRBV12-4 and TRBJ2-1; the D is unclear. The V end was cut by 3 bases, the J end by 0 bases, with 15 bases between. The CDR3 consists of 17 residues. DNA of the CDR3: TGTGCCAGCAGTTTTTGGGCAGGTGATATCTCCTACAATGAGCAGTTCTTC. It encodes CASSFWAGDISYNEQFF.

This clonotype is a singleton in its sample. CDR3 region: CSARVNPATNEKLFF. CDR3 DNA sequence: TGCAGTGCTAGAGTGAATCCTGCAACTAATGAAAAACTGTTTTTT. The rearrangement joins TRBV20-1 to TRBJ1-4; D is ambiguous. Trimming stripped 1 base from V and 0 bases from J, with 9 bases between. CDR3 length: 15 amino acids. Germline assignment: CDR1 DFQATT and CDR2 SNEGSKA (reference sequence).

The CDR3 sequence: CASSSGVFQETQYF. The CDR3 DNA reads TGTGCCAGCAGCAGCGGGGTATTCCAAGAGACCCAGTACTTC. V usage is TRBV12-3 or TRBV12-4 and J usage is TRBJ2-5; TRBD2 agrees at 7 bases. Unmatched junction bases numbered 5, after V lost 6 bases and J lost 1 base. The CDR3 runs to 14 residues.

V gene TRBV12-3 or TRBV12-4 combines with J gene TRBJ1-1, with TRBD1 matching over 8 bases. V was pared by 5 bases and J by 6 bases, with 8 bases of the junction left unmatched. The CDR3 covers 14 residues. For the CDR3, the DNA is TGTGCCAGCAGTCCAGGACAGGGTCAAGCTGAAGCTTTCTTT. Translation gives CASSPGQGQAEAFF.

This CDR3 is CASSWGGSSNQPQHF. CDR3 in DNA: TGTGCCAGCAGCTGGGGTGGGAGCAGCAATCAGCCCCAGCATTTT. This sequence joins TRBV7-2 and TRBJ1-5, with D hard to call. Germline V gene data show CDR1 as SGHTA and CDR2 as FQGNSA. V gave up 4 bases and J gave up 1 base, with 11 bases separating them. The CDR3 is 15 amino acids.

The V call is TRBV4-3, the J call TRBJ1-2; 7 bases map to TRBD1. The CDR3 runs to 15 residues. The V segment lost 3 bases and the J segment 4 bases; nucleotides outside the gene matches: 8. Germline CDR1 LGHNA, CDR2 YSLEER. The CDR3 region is CASSQTVAGGYGYTF. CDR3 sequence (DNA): TGCGCCAGCAGCCAGACCGTCGCAGGGGGCTATGGCTACACCTTC.

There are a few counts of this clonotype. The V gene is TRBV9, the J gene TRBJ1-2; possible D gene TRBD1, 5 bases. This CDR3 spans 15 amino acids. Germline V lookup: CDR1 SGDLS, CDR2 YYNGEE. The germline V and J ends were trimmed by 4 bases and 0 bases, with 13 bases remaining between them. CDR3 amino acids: CASSLGDSPNYGYTF. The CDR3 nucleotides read TGTGCCAGCAGCCTCGGGGACTCTCCTAACTATGGCTACACCTTC.

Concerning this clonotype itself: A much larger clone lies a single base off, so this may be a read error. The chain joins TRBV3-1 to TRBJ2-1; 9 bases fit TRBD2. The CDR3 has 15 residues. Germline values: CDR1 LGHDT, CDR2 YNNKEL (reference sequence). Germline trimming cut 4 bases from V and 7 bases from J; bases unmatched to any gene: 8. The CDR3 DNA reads TGTGCCAGCAGCCCCAGGGCTAGCGGGAAAAATGAGCAGTTCTTC. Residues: CASSPRASGKNEQFF.

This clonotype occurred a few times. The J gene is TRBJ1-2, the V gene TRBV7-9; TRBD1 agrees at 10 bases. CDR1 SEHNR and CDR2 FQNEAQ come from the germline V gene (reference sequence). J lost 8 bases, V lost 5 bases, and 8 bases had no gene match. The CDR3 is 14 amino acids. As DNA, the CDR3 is TGTGCCAGCAGCCAGGGACAGGGGATGAGCGGCTACACCTTC. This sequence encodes CASSQGQGMSGYTF.

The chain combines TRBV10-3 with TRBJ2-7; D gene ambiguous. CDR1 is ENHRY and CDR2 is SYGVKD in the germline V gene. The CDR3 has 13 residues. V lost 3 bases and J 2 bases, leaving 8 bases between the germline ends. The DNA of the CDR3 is TGTGCCATCAGTGACAGGACCACCTACGAGCAGTACTTC. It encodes CAISDRTTYEQYF.

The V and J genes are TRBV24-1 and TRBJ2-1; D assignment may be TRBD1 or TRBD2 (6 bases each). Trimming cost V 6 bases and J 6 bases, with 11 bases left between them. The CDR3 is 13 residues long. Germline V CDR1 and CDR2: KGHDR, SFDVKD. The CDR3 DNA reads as TGTGCCACCAGTTTAGGGGGGAGCAATGAGCAGTTCTTC. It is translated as CATSLGGSNEQFF.